The clone carrying this T cell receptor beta chain was seen only once. Sequencing used immunoSEQ multiplex PCR; TCRdb keeps in-frame clones, though not all of them. Of under 150,000 clones detected, around 83% appear once; the ten largest clones hold approximately 5.1%. The sample originates from a study of blood T cell repertoires in COVID-19. Study-level background: Nucleic acid was either cDNA or gDNA, and it came from T cells, B-cell-depleted T cells, or PBMCs.

The sequencing sample was made of peripheral blood. The sequence was collected from a woman in her sixties with COVID-19, enrolled during active disease.

CDR3 amino acids: CASSPAGDTEAFF. In DNA, the CDR3 is TGTGCCAGCAGCCCAGCTGGAGACACTGAAGCTTTCTTT. The chain has TRBV5-4 and TRBJ1-1; the D is unclear. The CDR3 has 13 residues. Germline V gene lookup returns CDR1 SGHNT and CDR2 YYREEE (reference sequence). Trimming removed 4 bases at V and 3 bases at J, with 10 bases between.